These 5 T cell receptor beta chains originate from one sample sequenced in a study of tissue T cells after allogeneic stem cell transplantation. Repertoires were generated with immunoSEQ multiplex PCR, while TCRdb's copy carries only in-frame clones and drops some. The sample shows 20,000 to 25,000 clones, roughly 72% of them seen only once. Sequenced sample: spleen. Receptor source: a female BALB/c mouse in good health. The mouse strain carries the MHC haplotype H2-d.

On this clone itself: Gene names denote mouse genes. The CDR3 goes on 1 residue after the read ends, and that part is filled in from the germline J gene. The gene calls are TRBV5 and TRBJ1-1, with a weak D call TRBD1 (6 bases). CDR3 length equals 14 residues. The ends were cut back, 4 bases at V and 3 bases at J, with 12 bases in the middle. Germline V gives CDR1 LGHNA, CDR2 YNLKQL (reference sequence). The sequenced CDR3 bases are TGTGCCAGCAGCCCCCAGGGGCGTTACACAGAAGTCTTC. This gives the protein CASSPQGRYTEVF. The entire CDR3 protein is CASSPQGRYTEVFF.

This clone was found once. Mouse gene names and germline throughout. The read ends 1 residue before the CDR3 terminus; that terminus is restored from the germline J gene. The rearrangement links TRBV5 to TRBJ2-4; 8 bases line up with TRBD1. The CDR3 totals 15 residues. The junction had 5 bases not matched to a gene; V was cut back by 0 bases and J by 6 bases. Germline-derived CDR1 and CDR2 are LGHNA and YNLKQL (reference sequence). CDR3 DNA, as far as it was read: TGTGCCAGCAGCCAAGAAAGGACAGGGAGGAACACCTTGTAC. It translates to CASSQERTGRNTLY. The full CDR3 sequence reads CASSQERTGRNTLYF.

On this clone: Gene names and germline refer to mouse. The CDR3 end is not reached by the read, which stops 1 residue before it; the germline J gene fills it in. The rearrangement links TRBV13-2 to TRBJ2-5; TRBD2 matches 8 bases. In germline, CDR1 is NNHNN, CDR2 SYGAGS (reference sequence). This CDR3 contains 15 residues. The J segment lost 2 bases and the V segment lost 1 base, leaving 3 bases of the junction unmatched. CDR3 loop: CASGDSWGAQDTQYF. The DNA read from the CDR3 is TGTGCCAGCGGTGATTCCTGGGGGGCCCAAGACACCCAGTAC.

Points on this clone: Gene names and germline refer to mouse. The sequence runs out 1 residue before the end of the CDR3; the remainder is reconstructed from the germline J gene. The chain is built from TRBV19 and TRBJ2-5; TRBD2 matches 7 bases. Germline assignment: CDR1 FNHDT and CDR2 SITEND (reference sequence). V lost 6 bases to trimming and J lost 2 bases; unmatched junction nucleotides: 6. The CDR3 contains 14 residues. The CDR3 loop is CASNKGTVQDTQYF. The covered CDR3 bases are TGTGCCAGCAACAAAGGGACTGTCCAAGACACCCAGTAC.

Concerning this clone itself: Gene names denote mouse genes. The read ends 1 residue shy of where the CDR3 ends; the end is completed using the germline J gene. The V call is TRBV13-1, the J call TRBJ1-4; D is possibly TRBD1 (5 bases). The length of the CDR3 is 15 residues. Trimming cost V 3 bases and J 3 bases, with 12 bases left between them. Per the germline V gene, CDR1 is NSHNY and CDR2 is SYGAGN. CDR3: CASSAPGRANERLFF. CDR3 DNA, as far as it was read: TGTGCCAGCAGTGCCCCGGGACGGGCCAACGAAAGATTATTT.